This T cell receptor beta chain was obtained from a study of circulating tumor DNA in untreated peripheral T-cell lymphoma. General study results and limits: Tumor-specific clonotypes were found in 76% of patients.

TCRdb's table, derived via immunoSEQ multiplex PCR, lists solely in-frame clones and lacks some. The sample has roughly 2,300 clones; about 64% are singletons. This tumor tissue came from a pretreatment baseline collection. Germline assignment: CDR1 LNHDA and CDR2 SQIVND (reference sequence). J was trimmed by 5 bases and V by 4 bases; bases with no gene match: 15. The CDR3 is 17 amino acids. A note on this clone: Its antigen is unknown.

The chain joins TRBV19 to TRBJ2-5; TRBD2 aligns across 8 bases. Input material: tumor tissue. The sequence was obtained from a human donor with peripheral T-cell lymphoma. The CDR3 loop is CASSTTSERAFGETQYF. The CDR3 DNA is TGTGCCAGTAGTACGACTAGCGAGAGGGCCTTTGGTGAGACCCAGTACTTC.